This T cell receptor (beta chain) is from a study of cytomegalovirus exposure and HLA in healthy donors. Whole-study context: As an earlier analysis found, around 190 million T cells yielded 117 million unique TCR beta sequences.

The PCR had 60 Vbeta and 13 Jbeta primers. Only in-frame clones appear in the TCRdb table, and some are missing; sequencing was by immunoSEQ multiplex PCR. The table lists approximately 210,000 clones, around 75% of them singletons. With V trimmed by 3 bases and J by 4 bases, 5 bases remained unmatched. The CDR3 runs to 14 residues. The germline V gene encodes CDR1 SGHVS and CDR2 FNYEAQ. This clone appeared a single time. Its antigen is unknown. Study-wide findings and caveats: It was likely that a cluster of highly shared sequence variants was a sequencing artifact. Researchers left out some V segments, among them TRBV6-2 and TRBV6-3, as indistinguishable. When analyzed later, the rates of TCR association showed variation by HLA locus, with DRB1 the most and HLA-C the fewest.

Sequenced material: PBMCs. The V call is TRBV7-6, the J call TRBJ2-5; 7 bases line up with TRBD1. The clonotype originates from a woman aged 50 to 60 in good health and CMV-seronegative. The CDR3 nucleotides read TGTGCCAGCAGCTTGACAGGGAATTCAGAGACCCAGTACTTC. Translation: CASSLTGNSETQYF.